This is a list of T cell receptor beta chains from one sample in a study of T cell responses to AZD1222 COVID-19 vaccine. The repertoire was sequenced with immunoSEQ multiplex PCR; TCRdb's copy has only in-frame clones and lacks some. The sample holds about 130,000 clones, approximately 85% seen once. The sample here was peripheral blood, taken 28 days after the second dose of the MenACWY control vaccine. The receptors originated from an adult who received the MenACWY meningococcal vaccine as a control. Both conserved end residues are part of each CDR3. D genes are given only for firm matches. The size field is filled for only some rows; it gives once, few, many or a size class.

V	D	size	J	DNA	CDR3
TRBV7-2	-	-	TRBJ2-7	TGTGCCAGCAGCTTATCGGGGTACACCTACGAGCAGTACTTC	CASSLSGYTYEQYF
TRBV6-1	-	-	TRBJ2-5	TGTGCCAGCAGTGAAACGGTAGGGCGGGCGACCCAGTACTTC	CASSETVGRATQYF
TRBV6-5	-	-	TRBJ2-1	TGTGCCAGCAGTTATGAGCCAAACTACAATGAGCAGTTCTTC	CASSYEPNYNEQFF
TRBV15	-	-	TRBJ1-1	TGTGCCACCATGCAGGGAAGAAGCACTGAAGCTTTCTTT	CATMQGRSTEAFF
TRBV18	TRBD1	-	TRBJ1-1	TGTGCCAGCTCACCACAGGAGGGGGCGGACACTGAAGCTTTCTTT	CASSPQEGADTEAFF
TRBV5-1	-	once	TRBJ1-6	TGCGCCAGCAAGCACGGAGCAAGCTCCTATAATTCACCCCTCCACTTT	CASKHGASSYNSPLHF
TRBV7-9	-	-	TRBJ2-7	TGTGCCAGCAGCACTGACAGGTCTCGCTACGAGCAGTACTTC	CASSTDRSRYEQYF
TRBV19	-	-	TRBJ2-5	TGTGCCAGTAGCACAGGTCGCCAAGAGACCCAGTACTTC	CASSTGRQETQYF
TRBV4-1	TRBD1	few	TRBJ1-2	TGCGCCAGCAGCCTCAACCCGACAGGGTGGGACTATGGCTACACCTTC	CASSLNPTGWDYGYTF
TRBV5-1	-	-	TRBJ1-5	TGCGCCAGCAGCCCTGGAGCCCGGGACTCAGGACAGCCCCAGCATTTT	CASSPGARDSGQPQHF
TRBV28	-	-	TRBJ1-1	TGTGCCAGCAGTTTGAGGGAGTTGAACACTGAAGCTTTCTTT	CASSLRELNTEAFF
TRBV29-1	-	-	TRBJ1-1	TGCAGCGCCCGTCCCGGGGGGGGAGGGAAAGCTTTCTTT	CSARPGGGGKAFF
TRBV2	-	-	TRBJ1-1	TGTGCCAGCAGTGAGTACAGCATGAACACTGAAGCTTTCTTT	CASSEYSMNTEAFF
TRBV20-1	-	-	TRBJ1-2	TGCAGTGCATCGTATGGCTACACCTTC	CSASYGYTF
TRBV19	-	-	TRBJ2-1	TGTGCCAGTAGTTCCCTCCGGGACGGTTCCTACAATGAGCAGTTCTTC	CASSSLRDGSYNEQFF